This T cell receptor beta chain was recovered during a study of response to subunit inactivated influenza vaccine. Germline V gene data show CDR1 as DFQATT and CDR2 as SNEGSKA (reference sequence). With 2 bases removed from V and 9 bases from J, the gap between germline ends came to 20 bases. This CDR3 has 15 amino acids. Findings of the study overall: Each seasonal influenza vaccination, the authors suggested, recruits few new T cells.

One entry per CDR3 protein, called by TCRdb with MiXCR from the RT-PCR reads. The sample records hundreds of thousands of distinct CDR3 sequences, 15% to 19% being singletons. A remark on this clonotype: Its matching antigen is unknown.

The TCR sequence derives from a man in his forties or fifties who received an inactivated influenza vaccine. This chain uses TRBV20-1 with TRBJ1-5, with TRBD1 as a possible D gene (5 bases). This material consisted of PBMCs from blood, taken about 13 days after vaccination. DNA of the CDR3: TGCAGTGCTAGACCCAGAGCCAGGGCAAGCGGGCCCCAGCATTTT. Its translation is CSARPRARASGPQHF.